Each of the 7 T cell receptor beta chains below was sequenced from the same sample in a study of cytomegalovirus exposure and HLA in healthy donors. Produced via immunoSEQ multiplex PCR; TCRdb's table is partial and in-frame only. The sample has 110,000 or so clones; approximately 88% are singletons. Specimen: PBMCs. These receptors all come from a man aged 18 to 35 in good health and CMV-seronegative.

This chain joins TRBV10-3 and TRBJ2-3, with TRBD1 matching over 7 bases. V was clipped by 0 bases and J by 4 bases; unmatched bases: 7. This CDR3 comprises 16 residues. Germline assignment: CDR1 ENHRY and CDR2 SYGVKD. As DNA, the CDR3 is TGTGCCATCAGTGAGTCAAGAGGGGGCACGGCAGATACGCAGTATTTT. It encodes CAISESRGGTADTQYF.

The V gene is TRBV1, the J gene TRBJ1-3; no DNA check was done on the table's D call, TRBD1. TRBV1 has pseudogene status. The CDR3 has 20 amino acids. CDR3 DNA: TGCACCAGCAGCCAAGAGTGGCCAGGGAATTGTTTAAGCTCTGGAAACACCATATATTTT. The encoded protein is CTSSQEWPGNCLSSGNTIYF.

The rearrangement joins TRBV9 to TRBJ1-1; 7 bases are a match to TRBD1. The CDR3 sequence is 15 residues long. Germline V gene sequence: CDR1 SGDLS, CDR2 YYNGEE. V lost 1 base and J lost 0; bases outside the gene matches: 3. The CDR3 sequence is CASSVTGQMNTEAFF. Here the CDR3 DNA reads TGTGCCAGCAGCGTAACGGGACAGATGAACACTGAAGCTTTCTTT.

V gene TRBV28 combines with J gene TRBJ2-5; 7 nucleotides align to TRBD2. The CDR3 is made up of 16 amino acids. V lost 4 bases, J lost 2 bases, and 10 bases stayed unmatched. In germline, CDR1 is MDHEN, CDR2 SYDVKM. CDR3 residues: CASSSISGLQQETQYF. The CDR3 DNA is TGTGCCAGCAGTTCCATTAGCGGGCTGCAACAAGAGACCCAGTACTTC. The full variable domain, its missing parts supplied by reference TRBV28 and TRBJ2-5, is DVKVTQSSRYLVKRTGEKVFLECVQDMDHENMFWYRQDPGLGLRLIYFSYDVKMKEKGDIPEGYSVSREKKERFSLILESASTNQTSMYLCASSSISGLQQETQYFGPGTRLLVL.

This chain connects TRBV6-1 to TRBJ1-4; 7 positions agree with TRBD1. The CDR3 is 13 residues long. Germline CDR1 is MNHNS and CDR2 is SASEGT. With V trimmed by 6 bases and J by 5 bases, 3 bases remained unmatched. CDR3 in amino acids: CASRRQGNEKLFF. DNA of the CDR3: TGTGCCAGCAGGAGACAGGGAAATGAAAAACTGTTTTTT.

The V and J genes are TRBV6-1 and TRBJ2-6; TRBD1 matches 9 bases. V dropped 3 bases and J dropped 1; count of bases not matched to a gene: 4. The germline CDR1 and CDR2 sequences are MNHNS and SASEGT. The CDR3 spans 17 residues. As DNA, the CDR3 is TGTGCCAGCAGTGAGGGGGACAGGGCTTCTGGGGCCAACGTCCTGACTTTC. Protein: CASSEGDRASGANVLTF.

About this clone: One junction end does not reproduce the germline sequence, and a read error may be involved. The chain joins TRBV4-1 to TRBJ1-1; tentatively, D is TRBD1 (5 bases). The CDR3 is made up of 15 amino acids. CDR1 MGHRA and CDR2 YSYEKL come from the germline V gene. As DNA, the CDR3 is TGCGCCAGCAGCCGAGTACAGGATTTGAAAACTGAAGCTTTCTTT. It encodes CASSRVQDLKTEAFF.